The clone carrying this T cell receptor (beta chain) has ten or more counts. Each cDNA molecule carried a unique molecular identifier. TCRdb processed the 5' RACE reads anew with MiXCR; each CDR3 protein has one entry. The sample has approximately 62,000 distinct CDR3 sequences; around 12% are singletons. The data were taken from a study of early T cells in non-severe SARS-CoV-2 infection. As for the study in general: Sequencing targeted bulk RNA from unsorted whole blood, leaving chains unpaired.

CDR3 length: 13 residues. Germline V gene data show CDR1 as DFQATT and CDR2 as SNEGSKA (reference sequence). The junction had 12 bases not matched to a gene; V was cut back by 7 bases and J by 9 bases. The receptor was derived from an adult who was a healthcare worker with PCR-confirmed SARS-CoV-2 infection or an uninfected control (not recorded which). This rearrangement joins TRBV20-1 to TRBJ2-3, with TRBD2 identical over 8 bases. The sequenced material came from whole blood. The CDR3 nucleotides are TGCAGTGTAATACGCGGGAGGAAGTTGACGCAGTATTTT. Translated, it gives CSVIRGRKLTQYF.